Below, 8 T cell receptor beta chains from the same sample are listed, as sequenced in a study of CD8+CD57+ T cells in acquired aplastic anemia. Investigators profiled TCR beta VDJ and CDR3 from genomic DNA template. MiXCR, applied by TCRdb to the reads, yields one record per CDR3 protein. This sample carries more than 40,000 distinct CDR3 sequences, approximately 78% of them seen once, and the ten largest clones take around a third. The sample was sorted CD4+, CD8+, or CD8+CD57+ T cells (not recorded which) from PBMCs. The receptors were gathered from a human donor in good health, serving as a control.

This clonotype was picked up many times. The V and J genes are TRBV28 and TRBJ2-7; possible D gene TRBD2, 6 bases. Germline V gene data show CDR1 as MDHEN and CDR2 as SYDVKM. V gave up 4 bases and J gave up 3 bases, with 10 bases separating them. This CDR3 spans 13 amino acids. CDR3: CASSSGRVYEQYF. The CDR3 nucleotides are TGTGCCAGCAGTTCCGGGAGAGTCTACGAGCAGTACTTC. Drawing the rest from reference TRBV28 and TRBJ2-7, the complete variable domain is DVKVTQSSRYLVKRTGEKVFLECVQDMDHENMFWYRQDPGLGLRLIYFSYDVKMKEKGDIPEGYSVSREKKERFSLILESASTNQTSMYLCASSSGRVYEQYFGPGTRLTVT.

The rearrangement uses TRBV2 and TRBJ1-1, with D uncertain. Trimming shortened V by 6 bases and J by 1 base, and 9 bases separated the two germline ends. Germline CDR1 reads SNHLY; CDR2 reads FYNNEI. This CDR3 is 13 amino acids long. The CDR3 coding sequence is TGTGCCAGCAGGGTTCAGACGAACACTGAAGCTTTCTTT. Residues: CASRVQTNTEAFF.

For the CDR3, the DNA is TGTGCCACCAGCAACCCCACCCAGGGAAACTATGGCTACACCTTC. This translates into CATSNPTQGNYGYTF. The chain recombines TRBV15 with TRBJ1-2; D is possibly TRBD1 (5 bases). Germline CDR1 and CDR2: LNHNV and YYDKDF (reference sequence). V was shortened by 4 bases and J by 2 bases, with 14 bases between the two germline ends. The CDR3 extends over 15 amino acids.

The chain carries TRBV4-3 and TRBJ2-7, with D perhaps being TRBD1 or TRBD2 (6 bases each). The CDR3 has 14 residues. The germline V gene has CDR1 LGHNA and CDR2 YSLEER. V shed 0 bases and J shed 5 bases, with 11 bases lying between them. CDR3 coding DNA: TGCGCCAGCAGCCAAGAACAGGGAGGAAACGAGCAGTACTTC. Translating it yields CASSQEQGGNEQYF.

J is TRBJ1-5 and V is TRBV19; D not certain. Germline values: CDR1 LNHDA, CDR2 SQIVND (reference sequence). The CDR3 is 15 amino acids. The V and J ends lost 3 bases and 6 bases respectively, with 15 bases between them. The CDR3 spells CASSIEGLSTQPQHF. In DNA, the CDR3 is TGTGCCAGTAGTATTGAGGGTTTATCGACTCAGCCCCAGCATTTT.

The chain employs TRBV19 and TRBJ2-3; either TRBD1 or TRBD2 may fit D (6 bases each). With 6 bases removed from V and 9 bases from J, the gap between germline ends came to 19 bases. The germline V gene encodes CDR1 LNHDA and CDR2 SQIVND (reference sequence). The CDR3 loop spans 14 amino acids. The CDR3 DNA follows: TGTGCCAGTAGCCAATACGGGGGCTCAGGGACGCAGTATTTT. It translates to CASSQYGGSGTQYF.

The chain employs TRBV24-1 and TRBJ2-3; possibly TRBD1 for D (5 bases). The CDR3 is made up of 15 amino acids. Germline V lookup: CDR1 KGHDR, CDR2 SFDVKD. V dropped 7 bases and J dropped 2 bases, with 15 bases sitting between them. CDR3 amino acids: CATSDPGWYTDTQYF. The CDR3 DNA sequence: TGTGCCACCAGCGATCCAGGGTGGTACACAGATACGCAGTATTTT.

J is TRBJ2-5 and V is TRBV5-1, with 7 bases matching TRBD2. CDR3 size: 13 residues. The germline CDR1 and CDR2 sequences are SGHRS and YFSETQ. Unmatched junction bases numbered 3, after V lost 4 bases and J lost 3 bases. The CDR3 loop reads CASSVGLEETQYF. CDR3 DNA: TGCGCCAGCAGCGTCGGACTAGAAGAGACCCAGTACTTC.